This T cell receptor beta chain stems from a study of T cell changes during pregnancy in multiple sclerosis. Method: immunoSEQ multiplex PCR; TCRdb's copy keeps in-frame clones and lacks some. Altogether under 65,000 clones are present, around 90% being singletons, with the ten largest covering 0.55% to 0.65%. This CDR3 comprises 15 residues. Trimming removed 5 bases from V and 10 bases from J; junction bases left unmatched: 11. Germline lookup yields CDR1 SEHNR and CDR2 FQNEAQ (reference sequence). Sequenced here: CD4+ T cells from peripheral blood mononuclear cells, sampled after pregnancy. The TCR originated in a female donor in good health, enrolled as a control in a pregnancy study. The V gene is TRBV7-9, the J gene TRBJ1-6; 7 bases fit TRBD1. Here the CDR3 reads CASSLETGNNSPLHF. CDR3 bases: TGTGCCAGCAGCCTTGAGACAGGGAACAACTCACCCCTCCACTTT. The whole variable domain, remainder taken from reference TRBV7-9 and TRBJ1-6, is DTGVSQNPRHKITKRGQNVTFRCDPISEHNRLYWYRQTLGQGPEFLTYFQNEAQLEKSRLLSDRFSAERPKGSFSTLEIQRTEQGDSAMYLCASSLETGNNSPLHFGNGTRLTVT.